Following are 23 T cell receptor beta chains from one sample sequenced in a study of Ad26.COV2.S vaccination and SARS-CoV-2 variants. Produced via immunoSEQ multiplex PCR; TCRdb's table is partial and in-frame only. The table shows 85,000 to 120,000 clones, with around three quarters occurring only once. Sequencing used peripheral blood, obtained after recovery from COVID-19. The receptor set was obtained from a human donor who had recovered from COVID-19.

This clone was detected many times. The genes are TRBV20-1 and TRBJ2-7; the D gene could be TRBD1 or TRBD2 (6 bases each). This CDR3 is built from 14 residues. Looked up from germline, CDR1 is DFQATT and CDR2 is SNEGSKA (reference sequence). The V end lost 3 bases, the J end lost 4 bases, and 16 bases lay between the germline ends. CDR3 in DNA: TGCAGTGCTAGTGGGGGGCAGGTTGAGTACGAGCAGTACTTC. The encoded protein is CSASGGQVEYEQYF.

The chain couples TRBV10-1 to TRBJ1-2; tentative D call: TRBD1 (5 bases). This CDR3 spans 18 amino acids. Per the germline V gene, CDR1 is WNHNN and CDR2 is SYGVQD (reference sequence). Trimming pared 0 bases from V and 4 bases from J, leaving 21 bases between. Here the CDR3 reads CASSESTVWQGGGYGYTF. CDR3 nucleotides: TGCGCCAGCAGTGAGTCGACGGTCTGGCAGGGAGGAGGCTATGGCTACACCTTC.

The table lists this clone with a few counts. This chain joins TRBV19 and TRBJ1-5; no clear D gene. The germline gives CDR1 LNHDA, CDR2 SQIVND (reference sequence). This CDR3 is 15 amino acids long. The ends were cut back, 3 bases at V and 3 bases at J, with 12 bases in the middle. This CDR3 is CASSIRGRDNQPQHF. The CDR3 nucleotides read TGTGCCAGTAGTATCCGTGGACGGGACAATCAGCCCCAGCATTTT.

The chain has TRBV28 and TRBJ1-3, with TRBD1 matching 10 bases. Germline V gives CDR1 MDHEN, CDR2 SYDVKM. The CDR3 is 19 amino acids. Trimming cost V 4 bases and J 0 bases; bases outside gene matches: 12. The CDR3 DNA sequence: TGTGCCAGCAGTTCATCCGGGACAGGGGCGCCGAGCTCTGGAAACACCATATATTTT. Translation: CASSSSGTGAPSSGNTIYF.

This clone was detected only once. The chain is built from TRBV28 and TRBJ2-7; TRBD2 agrees at 12 bases. This CDR3 is 18 amino acids long. V dropped 4 bases and J dropped 0; count of bases not matched to a gene: 10. Germline loops: CDR1 MDHEN, CDR2 SYDVKM. CDR3 sequence (DNA): TGTGCCAGCAGTTCCGCTAGACTAGCGGGGGACAGCTCCTACGAGCAGTACTTC. Translated, it gives CASSSARLAGDSSYEQYF. The whole variable domain, remainder taken from reference TRBV28 and TRBJ2-7, is DVKVTQSSRYLVKRTGEKVFLECVQDMDHENMFWYRQDPGLGLRLIYFSYDVKMKEKGDIPEGYSVSREKKERFSLILESASTNQTSMYLCASSSARLAGDSSYEQYFGPGTRLTVT.

The rearrangement links TRBV2 to TRBJ1-1; tentatively, D is TRBD1 (6 bases). With 6 bases removed from V and 4 bases from J, the gap between germline ends came to 12 bases. Germline assignment: CDR1 SNHLY and CDR2 FYNNEI. The CDR3 has 13 residues. Here the CDR3 reads CASSRGLGTEAFF. The CDR3 nucleotides read TGTGCCAGCAGCAGGGGTTTGGGCACTGAAGCTTTCTTT. Based on the CDR3 plus reference TRBV2 and TRBJ1-1, the full variable domain is EPEVTQTPSHQVTQMGQEVILRCVPISNHLYFYWYRQILGQKVEFLVSFYNNEISEKSEIFDDQFSVERPDGSNFTLKIRSTKLEDSAMYFCASSRGLGTEAFFGQGTRLTVV.

The rearrangement uses TRBV6-2 or TRBV6-3 and TRBJ2-1; D ambiguous. The CDR3 consists of 11 residues. V was clipped by 6 bases and J by 9 bases, with 9 bases between them. Germline CDR1 is MNHEY and CDR2 is SVGEGT. The CDR3 spells CASSSSPEQFF. DNA of the CDR3: TGTGCCAGCAGCTCAAGTCCTGAGCAGTTCTTC.

This rearrangement joins TRBV29-1 to TRBJ2-3; D possibly corresponds to TRBD2 (6 bases). Germline values: CDR1 SQVTM, CDR2 ANQGSEA. The CDR3 consists of 12 residues. Trimming shortened V by 1 base and J by 4 bases, and 6 bases separated the two germline ends. In DNA form, the CDR3 reads TGCAGCGTTGAAGGGGGGGCAGATACGCAGTATTTT. This codes for CSVEGGADTQYF.

V and J are TRBV30 and TRBJ1-2; weak D call: TRBD1 (5 bases). V was shortened by 1 base and J by 7 bases, with 10 bases between the two germline ends. The CDR3 is 12 amino acids. Germline CDR1 and CDR2: GTSNPN and SVGIG (reference sequence). CDR3 nucleotides: TGTGCCTGGAGTGAGGCAGGGATTGGCTACACCTTC. Protein: CAWSEAGIGYTF.

The chain couples TRBV19 to TRBJ1-1, with TRBD1 identical over 12 bases. After removal of 9 bases from V and 2 bases from J, the junction contained 7 bases not matched to a gene. The length of the CDR3 is 15 residues. Germline V gene lookup returns CDR1 LNHDA and CDR2 SQIVND (reference sequence). As DNA, the CDR3 is TGTGCCAGCCGGGACAGGGGGCTTTCAAACACTGAAGCTTTCTTT. Encoded protein: CASRDRGLSNTEAFF. Filled out from reference TRBV19 and TRBJ1-1, the complete variable domain reads DGGITQSPKYLFRKEGQNVTLSCEQNLNHDAMYWYRQDPGQGLRLIYYSQIVNDFQKGDIAEGYSVSREKKESFPLTVTSAQKNPTAFYLCASRDRGLSNTEAFFGQGTRLTVV.

This clone showed up just once. This chain joins TRBV5-1 and TRBJ2-1; D is unresolved. The germline V gene has CDR1 SGHRS and CDR2 YFSETQ. The CDR3 is made up of 15 amino acids. Trimming took 0 bases from V and 9 from J, leaving 16 bases between them. The CDR3 bases are TGCGCCAGCAGCTTGGGGCAGGATAAAGGTAGTGAGCAGTTCTTC. Translated: CASSLGQDKGSEQFF.

The chain combines TRBV11-1 with TRBJ2-2; D gene unclear. Germline CDR1 reads SGHAT; CDR2 reads FQDESV (reference sequence). The V gene lost 2 bases and the J gene lost 0 bases, with 4 bases spanning the gap. CDR3 length equals 14 residues. The DNA of the CDR3 is TGTGCCAGCAGCTTAAATACGAACACCGGGGAGCTGTTTTTT. Translation: CASSLNTNTGELFF. Variable domain in full (rest from reference TRBV11-1 and TRBJ2-2): EAEVAQSPRYKITEKSQAVAFWCDPISGHATLYWYRQILGQGPELLVQFQDESVVDDSQLPKDRFSAERLKGVDSTLKIQPAELGDSAMYLCASSLNTNTGELFFGEGSRLTVL.

V gene TRBV7-3 combines with J gene TRBJ2-3; 7 bases are shared with TRBD2. Germline lookup yields CDR1 SGHTA and CDR2 FQGTGA. The ends lost 2 bases at V and 1 base at J; junction bases unmatched: 3. The length of the CDR3 is 15 residues. The CDR3 sequence: CASSLGGGGTDTQYF. CDR3 in DNA: TGTGCCAGCAGCTTAGGTGGGGGGGGCACAGATACGCAGTATTTT.

The rearrangement uses TRBV5-1 and TRBJ2-5; tentatively, D is TRBD2 (7 bases). The CDR3 runs 18 residues. Trimming took off 4 bases at V and 4 bases at J, with 26 bases between the two ends. Germline values: CDR1 SGHRS, CDR2 YFSETQ. CDR3 DNA sequence: TGCGCCAGCAGCCTCGGGGGCGAGGGGGGGCCTCTGAGAGAGACCCAGTACTTC. As protein: CASSLGGEGGPLRETQYF.

This clone is categorized as medium-sized. The CDR3 sequence: CASTRQDHNQPQHF. In nucleotides, the CDR3 is TGTGCCAGCACCCGACAGGATCACAATCAGCCCCAGCATTTT. The chain has TRBV28 and TRBJ1-5, with D perhaps matching TRBD1 (6 bases). V lost 7 bases to trimming and J lost 3 bases, with 13 bases between them. The CDR3 length is 14 residues. Germline V gives CDR1 MDHEN, CDR2 SYDVKM.

The chain has TRBV25-1 and TRBJ2-7, with 11 bases lining up with TRBD1. Per the germline V gene, CDR1 is MGHDK and CDR2 is SYGVNS. The CDR3 length is 15 residues. J was trimmed by 3 bases and V by 2 bases; bases with no gene match: 3. CDR3 region: CASSEPGTGGYEQYF. CDR3 in DNA: TGTGCCAGCAGTGAACCCGGGACAGGGGGCTACGAGCAGTACTTC.

The chain is built from TRBV5-4 and TRBJ2-1; TRBD1 matches 10 bases. Germline values: CDR1 SGHNT, CDR2 YYREEE (reference sequence). The CDR3 contains 15 residues. V was clipped by 4 bases and J by 2 bases; unmatched bases: 3. CDR3 DNA: TGTGCCAGCAGCCCGGGACAGGGGACCTACAATGAGCAGTTCTTC. Translating gives CASSPGQGTYNEQFF. Complete variable domain (other parts from reference TRBV5-4 and TRBJ2-1): ETGVTQSPTHLIKTRGQQVTLRCSSQSGHNTVSWYQQALGQGPQFIFQYYREEENGRGNFPPRFSGLQFPNYSSELNVNALELDDSALYLCASSPGQGTYNEQFFGPGTRLTVL.

The DNA for the CDR3 is TGTGCCAGCAGTGAAGCGGCCGGGGACACCGGGGAGCTGTTTTTT. Translated: CASSEAAGDTGELFF. This chain joins TRBV6-4 and TRBJ2-2; tentatively, D is TRBD2 (5 bases). Germline values: CDR1 MRHNA, CDR2 SNTAGT. CDR3 length equals 15 residues. V lost 3 bases and J 3 bases, leaving 11 bases between the germline ends.

The chain is built from TRBV27 and TRBJ1-4, with 7 nucleotides matching TRBD1. V was clipped by 4 bases and J by 8 bases; unmatched bases: 7. The CDR3 is made up of 14 amino acids. Germline lookup yields CDR1 MNHEY and CDR2 SMNVEV (reference sequence). The CDR3 region is CASSYRQGAEKLFF. As DNA, the CDR3 is TGTGCCAGCAGTTACAGACAGGGCGCCGAAAAACTGTTTTTT.

This clone has more than one count but fewer than ten. The genes are TRBV10-2 and TRBJ1-1; no reliable D call. Between the trimmed V and J ends, which lost 2 bases and 3 bases, there was a span of 7 bases. CDR3 size: 13 residues. CDR1 and CDR2 (germline): WSHSY, SAAADI. CDR3 residues: CASSEAFDTEAFF. The DNA for the CDR3 is TGCGCCAGCAGTGAGGCCTTCGACACTGAAGCTTTCTTT.

V gene TRBV11-3 combines with J gene TRBJ2-7, with 8 bases that match TRBD1. Trimming cost V 4 bases and J 2 bases; bases outside gene matches: 7. CDR3 size: 15 residues. Germline-derived CDR1 and CDR2 are SGHNT and YENEEA. CDR3 amino acids: CASSSSGTGPYEQYF. DNA for the CDR3: TGTGCCAGCAGCTCCTCCGGGACAGGTCCCTACGAGCAGTACTTC.

The chain couples TRBV28 to TRBJ1-6, with D tentatively TRBD1 (6 bases). The germline CDR1 and CDR2 sequences are MDHEN and SYDVKM. CDR3 size: 15 residues. V dropped 5 bases and J dropped 2 bases, with 10 bases sitting between them. CDR3 loop: CASSIGGTYNSPLHF. The CDR3 region has the DNA TGTGCCAGCAGTATCGGGGGCACCTATAATTCACCCCTCCACTTT.

The rearrangement links TRBV6-5 to TRBJ2-5; 12 nucleotides match TRBD2. V shed 5 bases, J shed 2 bases, and the junction held 0 bases outside the gene matches. Germline V gene sequence: CDR1 MNHEY, CDR2 SVGAGI. The CDR3 contains 14 residues. CDR3 sequence reads: CASSLAGGQETQYF. The CDR3 nucleotides are TGTGCCAGCAGTCTAGCGGGGGGGCAAGAGACCCAGTACTTC.